The T cell receptor (beta chain) described here comes from a study of breast tumors, draining lymph nodes, adjacent tissues. TCRdb re-called the multiplex PCR reads with MiXCR, one entry per CDR3 protein. The sample carries some 83,000 distinct CDR3 sequences, 15% to 20% recorded once. Axillary draining lymph nodes of breast cancer patients supplied the node samples. This CDR3 is built from 12 residues. In germline, CDR1 is SGHAT, CDR2 FQNNGV. The V end was cut by 1 base, the J end by 10 bases, with 8 bases between. Whole-study findings and limits: The data were judged consistent with most tumor T cells coming from lymph node and expanding in tumor. Compared with basal-like, luminal-like tumors shared significantly more repertoire with nontumor tissue. Data only fit, rather than demonstrated, lymph node origin of most tumor T cells. Tumors had less TCR diversity than lymph nodes, more than nontumor tissue.

This clonotype occurred many times. Its antigen is unknown. Sequenced sample: axillary lymph node tissue. The chain uses TRBV11-2 and TRBJ1-3; unclear D gene. This clonotype originated in a female donor with breast cancer. Some clones in this sample may be carry-over from other donors' samples. The CDR3 protein is CASSLGGRTIYF. The CDR3 DNA is TGTGCCAGCAGCTTAGGTGGTAGGACCATATATTTT.